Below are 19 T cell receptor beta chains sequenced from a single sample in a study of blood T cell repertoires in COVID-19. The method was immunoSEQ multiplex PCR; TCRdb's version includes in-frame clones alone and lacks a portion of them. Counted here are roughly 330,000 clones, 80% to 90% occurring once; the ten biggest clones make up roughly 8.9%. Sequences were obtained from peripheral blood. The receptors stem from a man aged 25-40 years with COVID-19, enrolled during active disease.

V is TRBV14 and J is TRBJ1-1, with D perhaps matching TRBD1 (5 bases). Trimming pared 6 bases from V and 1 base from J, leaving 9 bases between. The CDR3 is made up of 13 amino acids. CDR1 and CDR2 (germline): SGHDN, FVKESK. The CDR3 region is CASSPGGNTEAFF. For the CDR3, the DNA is TGTGCCAGCAGTCCCGGGGGGAACACTGAAGCTTTCTTT.

CDR3 sequence reads: CASSLGTAGYGYTF. The CDR3 nucleotides read TGTGCCAGCAGCCTAGGGACAGCTGGCTATGGCTACACCTTC. V usage is TRBV5-6 and J usage is TRBJ1-2; the match to TRBD1 covers 7 bases. From germline, CDR1 is SGHDT and CDR2 YYEEEE. V lost 4 bases and J lost 4; bases outside the gene matches: 7. This CDR3 has 14 amino acids.

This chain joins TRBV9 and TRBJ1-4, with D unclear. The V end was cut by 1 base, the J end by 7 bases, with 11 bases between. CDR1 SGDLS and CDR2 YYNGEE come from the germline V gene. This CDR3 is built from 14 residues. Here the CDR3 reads CASSVYQEGEKLFF. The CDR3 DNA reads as TGTGCCAGCAGCGTATATCAGGAAGGTGAAAAACTGTTTTTT.

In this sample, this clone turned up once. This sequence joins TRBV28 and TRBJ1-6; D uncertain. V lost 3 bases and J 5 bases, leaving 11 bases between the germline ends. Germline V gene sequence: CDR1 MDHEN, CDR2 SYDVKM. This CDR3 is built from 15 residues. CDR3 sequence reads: CASSFHHGNNSPLHF. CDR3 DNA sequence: TGTGCCAGCAGTTTCCATCACGGGAATAATTCACCCCTCCACTTT.

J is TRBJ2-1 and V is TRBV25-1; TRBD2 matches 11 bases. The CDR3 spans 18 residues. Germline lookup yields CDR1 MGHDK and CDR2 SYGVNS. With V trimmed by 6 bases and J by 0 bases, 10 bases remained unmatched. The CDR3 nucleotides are TGTGCCAGCAGCGCCGGACTAGCGGGCGATAGCTCCTACAATGAGCAGTTCTTC. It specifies CASSAGLAGDSSYNEQFF.

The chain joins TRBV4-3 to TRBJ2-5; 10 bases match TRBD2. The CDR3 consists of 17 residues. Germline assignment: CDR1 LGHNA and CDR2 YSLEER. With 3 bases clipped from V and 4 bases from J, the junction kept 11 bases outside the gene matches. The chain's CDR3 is CASSQQMSGGALETQYF. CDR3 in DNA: TGCGCCAGCAGCCAGCAGATGAGCGGGGGGGCCCTAGAGACCCAGTACTTC.

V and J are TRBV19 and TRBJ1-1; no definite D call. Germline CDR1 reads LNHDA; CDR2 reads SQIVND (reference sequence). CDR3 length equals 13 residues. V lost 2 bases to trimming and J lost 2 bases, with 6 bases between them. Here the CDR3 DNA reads TGTGCCAGTAGTATACGGTATAACACTGAAGCTTTCTTT. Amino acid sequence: CASSIRYNTEAFF.

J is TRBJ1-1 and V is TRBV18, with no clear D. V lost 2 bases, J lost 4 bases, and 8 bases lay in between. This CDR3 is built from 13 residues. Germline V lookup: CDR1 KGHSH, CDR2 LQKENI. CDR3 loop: CASSPLGSTEAFF. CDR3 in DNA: TGTGCCAGCTCACCATTGGGGAGCACTGAAGCTTTCTTT.

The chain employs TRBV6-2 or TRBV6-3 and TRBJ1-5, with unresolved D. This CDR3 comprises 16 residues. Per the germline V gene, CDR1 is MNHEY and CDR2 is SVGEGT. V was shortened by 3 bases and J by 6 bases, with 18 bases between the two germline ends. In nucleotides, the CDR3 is TGTGCCAGCAGTTATGGCGGAGGACGGGAAGGTCAGCCCCAGCATTTT. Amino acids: CASSYGGGREGQPQHF.

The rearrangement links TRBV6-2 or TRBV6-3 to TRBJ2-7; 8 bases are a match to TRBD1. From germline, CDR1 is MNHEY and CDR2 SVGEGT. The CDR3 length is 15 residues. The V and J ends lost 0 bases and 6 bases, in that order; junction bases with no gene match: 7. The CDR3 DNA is TGTGCCAGCAGTTACTCGGTGGACAGGGATCCCGAGCAGTACTTC. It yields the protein CASSYSVDRDPEQYF.

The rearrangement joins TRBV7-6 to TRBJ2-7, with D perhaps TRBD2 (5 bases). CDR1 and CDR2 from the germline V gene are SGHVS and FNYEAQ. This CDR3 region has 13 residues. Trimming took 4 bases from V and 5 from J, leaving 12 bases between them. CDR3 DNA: TGTGCCAGCAGCTACGGGGAACAGAACGAGCAGTACTTC. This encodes CASSYGEQNEQYF.

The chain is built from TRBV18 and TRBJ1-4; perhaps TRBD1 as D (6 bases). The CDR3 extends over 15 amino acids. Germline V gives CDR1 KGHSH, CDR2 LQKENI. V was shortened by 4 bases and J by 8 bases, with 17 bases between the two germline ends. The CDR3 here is CASSQGTPKMEKLFF. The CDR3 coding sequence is TGTGCCAGCTCACAAGGGACACCCAAGATGGAAAAACTGTTTTTT. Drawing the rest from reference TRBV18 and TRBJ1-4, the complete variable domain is NAGVMQNPRHLVRRRGQEARLRCSPMKGHSHVYWYRQLPEEGLKFMVYLQKENIIDESGMPKERFSAEFPKEGPSILRIQQVVRGDSAAYFCASSQGTPKMEKLFFGSGTQLSVL.

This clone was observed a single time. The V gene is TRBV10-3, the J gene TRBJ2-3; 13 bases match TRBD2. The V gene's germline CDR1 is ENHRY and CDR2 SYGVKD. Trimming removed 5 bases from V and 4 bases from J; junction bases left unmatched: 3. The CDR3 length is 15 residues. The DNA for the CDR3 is TGTGCCATCAGTAGACTAGCGGGAGGATCAGATACGCAGTATTTT. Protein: CAISRLAGGSDTQYF.

CDR3 loop: CASGPGLATSRYNEQFF. The DNA for the CDR3 is TGTGCCAGCGGGCCGGGACTAGCGACCAGCCGCTACAATGAGCAGTTCTTC. The chain carries TRBV5-4 and TRBJ2-1; 10 bases map to TRBD2. The CDR3 sequence is 17 residues long. The V gene's germline CDR1 is SGHNT and CDR2 YYREEE (reference sequence). V lost 7 bases, J lost 3 bases, and 13 bases stayed unmatched.

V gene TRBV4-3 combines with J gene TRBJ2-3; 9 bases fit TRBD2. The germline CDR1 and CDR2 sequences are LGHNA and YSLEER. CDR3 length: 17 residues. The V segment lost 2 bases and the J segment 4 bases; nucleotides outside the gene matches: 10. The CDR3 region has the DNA TGCGCCAGCAGCCAACAAATCGGGGCGGGGGGGCCAGATACGCAGTATTTT. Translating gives CASSQQIGAGGPDTQYF.

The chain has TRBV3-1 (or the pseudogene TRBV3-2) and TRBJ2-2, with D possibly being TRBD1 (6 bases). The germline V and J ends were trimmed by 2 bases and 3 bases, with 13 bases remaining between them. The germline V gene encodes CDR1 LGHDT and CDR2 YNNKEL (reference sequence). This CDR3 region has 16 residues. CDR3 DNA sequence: TGTGCCAGCAGCCAACAGGACAGTTATTACACCGGGGAGCTGTTTTTT. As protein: CASSQQDSYYTGELFF.

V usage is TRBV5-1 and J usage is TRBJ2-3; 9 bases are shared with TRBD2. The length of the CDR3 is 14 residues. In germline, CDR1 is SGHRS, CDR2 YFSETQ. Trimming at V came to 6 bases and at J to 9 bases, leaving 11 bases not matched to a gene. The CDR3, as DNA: TGCGCCAGCACGATGCGGGAGGGCCTCGGCACGCAGTATTTT. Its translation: CASTMREGLGTQYF.

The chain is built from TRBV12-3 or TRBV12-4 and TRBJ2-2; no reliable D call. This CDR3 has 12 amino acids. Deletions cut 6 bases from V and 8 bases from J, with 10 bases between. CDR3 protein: CASSIPRGELFF. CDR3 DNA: TGTGCCAGCAGCATCCCCAGGGGGGAGCTGTTTTTT.

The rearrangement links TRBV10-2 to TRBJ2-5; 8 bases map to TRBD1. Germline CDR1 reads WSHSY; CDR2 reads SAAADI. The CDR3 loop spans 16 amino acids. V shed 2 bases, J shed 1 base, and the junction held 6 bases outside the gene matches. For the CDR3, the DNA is TGCGCCAGCAGTGAGGAGACAGGGGTTCGCCAAGAGACCCAGTACTTC. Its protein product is CASSEETGVRQETQYF.